These 19 T cell receptor beta chains were sequenced from one sample in a study of regulatory T cells in long-lasting Graves disease. The authors built TCR beta libraries using iRepertoire HTBI primers and Arm-PCR of CDR3 regions. TCRdb re-called the multiplex PCR reads with MiXCR, one entry per CDR3 protein. In the table there are over 300,000 distinct CDR3 sequences, around 15% of which are singletons. The sample's time point: newly diagnosed GD, antithyroid drugs for less than 3 months. The TCR library was made from RNA that had been extracted from PBMCs in TRIzol. The sequencing here drew on peripheral blood mononuclear cells (PBMCs), taken at new diagnosis, from a patient treated with antithyroid drugs. The receptors were gathered from a female donor with Graves disease.

This clonotype was seen at least ten times. This chain connects TRBV5-4 to TRBJ1-2, with D possibly being TRBD1 (5 bases). Germline CDR1 reads SGHNT; CDR2 reads YYREEE (reference sequence). The CDR3 runs 15 residues. V was trimmed by 5 bases and J by 4 bases, leaving 18 bases between them. CDR3: CASSFGTAAPYGYTF. CDR3 bases: TGTGCCAGCAGTTTCGGGACCGCGGCGCCCTATGGCTACACCTTC.

V and J are TRBV4-2 and TRBJ1-5; 8 nucleotides match TRBD1. Germline trimming cut 3 bases from V and 7 bases from J; bases unmatched to any gene: 5. Germline V gene data show CDR1 as LGHNA and CDR2 as YNFKEQ. This CDR3 comprises 14 residues. CDR3 sequence (DNA): TGTGCCAGCAGCCATCAGGGGGCCCAGCAGCCCCAGCATTTT. Translation gives CASSHQGAQQPQHF.

This clonotype came up a few times. This chain joins TRBV7-9 and TRBJ2-4, with D uncertain. Germline CDR1 and CDR2: SEHNR and FQNEAQ (reference sequence). V dropped 3 bases and J dropped 0 bases, with 15 bases sitting between them. CDR3 length: 17 amino acids. The CDR3 nucleotides read TGTGCCAGCAGCTTCGACGTCGGCTCCCTAGCCAAAAACATTCAGTACTTC. It specifies CASSFDVGSLAKNIQYF. Full variable domain (missing parts from reference TRBV7-9 and TRBJ2-4): DTGVSQNPRHKITKRGQNVTFRCDPISEHNRLYWYRQTLGQGPEFLTYFQNEAQLEKSRLLSDRFSAERPKGSFSTLEIQRTEQGDSAMYLCASSFDVGSLAKNIQYFGAGTRLSVL.

This clonotype was observed many times. Written as DNA, the CDR3 is TGTGCCAGCAGCTTTGGGGAGGAGCAGTACTTC. The encoded protein is CASSFGEEQYF. The chain links TRBV13 to TRBJ2-7, with TRBD2 as a possible D gene (5 bases). Germline V lookup: CDR1 PRHDT, CDR2 FYEKMQ (reference sequence). The CDR3 runs to 11 residues. The V end was cut by 3 bases, the J end by 7 bases, with 7 bases between.

This clonotype was seen at least ten times. J is TRBJ2-7 and V is TRBV5-1; 14 bases agree with TRBD2. V lost 2 bases and J lost 5; bases outside the gene matches: 9. CDR1 is SGHRS and CDR2 is YFSETQ in the germline V gene. The CDR3 sequence is 17 residues long. The CDR3 region has the DNA TGCGCCAGCAGCTTAGGGACTAGCGGGAGCGTTGGCCACGAGCAGTACTTC. The encoded protein is CASSLGTSGSVGHEQYF.

The sample holds many counts of this clonotype. This chain links TRBV20-1 with TRBJ2-7; D gene unclear. Germline values: CDR1 DFQATT, CDR2 SNEGSKA (reference sequence). V was shortened by 0 bases and J by 0 bases, with 12 bases between the two germline ends. This CDR3 comprises 15 residues. CDR3 sequence reads: CSARDRFKSSYEQYF. The CDR3 region has the DNA TGCAGTGCTAGAGATAGGTTTAAGAGCTCCTACGAGCAGTACTTC.

This clonotype came up many times. V is TRBV7-9 and J is TRBJ2-5; D gene ambiguous. V gave up 9 bases and J gave up 5 bases, with 13 bases separating them. The CDR3 extends over 12 amino acids. The germline V gene encodes CDR1 SEHNR and CDR2 FQNEAQ (reference sequence). The CDR3 loop reads CARRQRDETQYF. In DNA form, the CDR3 reads TGTGCCAGACGGCAACGCGACGAGACCCAGTACTTC.

This clonotype appeared many times. Here the CDR3 reads CATSREKTGPNTEAFF. CDR3 bases: TGTGCCACCAGCAGAGAAAAAACCGGGCCTAACACTGAAGCTTTCTTT. V and J are TRBV15 and TRBJ1-1, with D unresolved. Germline V lookup: CDR1 LNHNV, CDR2 YYDKDF (reference sequence). This CDR3 has 16 amino acids. V gave up 0 bases and J gave up 2 bases, with 13 bases separating them.

The chain joins TRBV2 to TRBJ1-1, with D tentatively TRBD1 (5 bases). V lost 5 bases and J 3 bases, leaving 25 bases between the germline ends. The CDR3 covers 18 residues. Germline V gene lookup returns CDR1 SNHLY and CDR2 FYNNEI. The CDR3 sequence is CASSTPIDSPGWDTEAFF. CDR3 coding DNA: TGTGCCAGCAGTACTCCCATAGACAGCCCAGGTTGGGACACTGAAGCTTTCTTT. Variable domain in full (rest from reference TRBV2 and TRBJ1-1): EPEVTQTPSHQVTQMGQEVILRCVPISNHLYFYWYRQILGQKVEFLVSFYNNEISEKSEIFDDQFSVERPDGSNFTLKIRSTKLEDSAMYFCASSTPIDSPGWDTEAFFGQGTRLTVV.

This clonotype showed up many times. The rearrangement joins TRBV24-1 to TRBJ2-6; D gene unclear. CDR3 length equals 14 residues. Deletions cut 4 bases from V and 3 bases from J, with 6 bases between. The V gene's germline CDR1 is KGHDR and CDR2 SFDVKD. The CDR3 region has the DNA TGTGCCACCAGTGAAGGCGGTGGGGCCAACGTCCTGACTTTC. Translated, it gives CATSEGGGANVLTF.

The chain has TRBV19 and TRBJ1-5, with TRBD1 identical over 7 bases. V shed 7 bases, J shed 4 bases, and the junction held 7 bases outside the gene matches. Germline CDR1 is LNHDA and CDR2 is SQIVND (reference sequence). CDR3 length: 14 amino acids. The CDR3 sequence is CASMADRDNQPQHF. DNA for the CDR3: TGTGCCAGTATGGCCGACAGGGATAATCAGCCCCAGCATTTT.

This clonotype occurred many times. The rearrangement uses TRBV12-3 or TRBV12-4 and TRBJ2-7, with 9 bases fitting TRBD2. The CDR3 has 14 amino acids. Trimming cost V 5 bases and J 4 bases; bases outside gene matches: 6. In DNA form, the CDR3 reads TGTGCCAGCAGTCCGACTAGCGGCAATTACGAGCAGTACTTC. This translates into CASSPTSGNYEQYF.

This clonotype was seen repeatedly, ten times or more. The chain recombines TRBV6-1 with TRBJ2-7; 7 nucleotides agree with TRBD1. The germline gives CDR1 MNHNS, CDR2 SASEGT. The V and J ends lost 8 bases and 5 bases, in that order; junction bases with no gene match: 15. The CDR3 length is 15 residues. The CDR3 sequence: CASDPLARGRNEQYF. The CDR3 DNA follows: TGTGCCAGCGACCCACTCGCGAGGGGGCGGAACGAGCAGTACTTC.

This clonotype was detected ten times or more. The chain carries TRBV6-5 and TRBJ1-2, with D unclear. The CDR3 is made up of 15 amino acids. CDR1 and CDR2 (germline): MNHEY, SVGAGI. Trimming pared 0 bases from V and 8 bases from J, leaving 16 bases between. In nucleotides, the CDR3 is TGTGCCAGCAGTTACTCGTTACAGATTCAAGAGGGCTACACCTTC. Its translation is CASSYSLQIQEGYTF.

The rearrangement joins TRBV6-2 or TRBV6-3 to TRBJ2-3; 8 nucleotides align to TRBD2. Gene TRBJ2-5 matches the end of the DNA better, so the J call may be wrong. Germline V gene lookup returns CDR1 MNHEY and CDR2 SVGEGT. The CDR3 loop spans 17 amino acids. This CDR3 reads CASSRVGGAGARETQYF. In nucleotides, the CDR3 is TGTGCCAGCAGCCGCGTCGGGGGGGCCGGAGCAAGGGAGACCCAGTACTTC.

This clonotype was observed a handful of times. With a much larger clone just one base away, this may be a read error. The chain is built from TRBV12-3 or TRBV12-4 and TRBJ2-3; tentative D call: TRBD1 (6 bases). The CDR3 spans 14 residues. V shed 2 bases and J shed 3 bases, with 9 bases lying between them. The CDR3 bases are TGTGCCAGCAGTTTATGGGGGCCAACAGATACGCAGTATTTT. Its translation is CASSLWGPTDTQYF.

This clonotype appeared many times. The chain employs TRBV2 and TRBJ2-3, with 7 nucleotides matching TRBD2. CDR3 length equals 16 residues. V trimming: 7 bases; J trimming: 4 bases; junction bases outside the gene matches: 14. Germline lookup yields CDR1 SNHLY and CDR2 FYNNEI. DNA for the CDR3: TGTGCCAGCAACGGAGGGGTGGGGGGGAAATCAGATACGCAGTATTTT. Its translation is CASNGGVGGKSDTQYF.

This clonotype was recorded many times. The chain is built from TRBV27 and TRBJ2-7, with 9 bases lining up with TRBD1. CDR1 and CDR2 (germline): MNHEY, SMNVEV (reference sequence). Trimming removed 5 bases from V and 5 bases from J; junction bases left unmatched: 7. The CDR3 has 14 residues. In DNA form, the CDR3 reads TGTGCCAGCAGTCCAAACAGGGGGCAGGACGAGCAGTACTTC. Its protein is CASSPNRGQDEQYF.

In this sample, this clonotype turned up many times. The chain carries TRBV6-2 or TRBV6-3 and TRBJ2-3; 9 positions match TRBD2. V gave up 7 bases and J gave up 0 bases; unmatched junction bases: 8. The CDR3 length is 16 residues. Per germline, CDR1 MNHEY and CDR2 SVGEGT. CDR3: CASIGRLAASTDTQYF. CDR3 sequence (DNA): TGTGCCAGCATTGGTCGACTAGCGGCTAGCACAGATACGCAGTATTTT.